This is a list of T cell receptor beta chains from one sample in a study of T cell responses to AZD1222 COVID-19 vaccine. Assay: immunoSEQ multiplex PCR; the TCRdb copy retains only in-frame clones and omits some. Seen here are around 160,000 clones, about 90% observed once, and the top ten hold 1.3%. This material consisted of peripheral blood, taken 28 days after the second AZD1222 dose. These TCRs come from an adult who received the AZD1222 COVID-19 vaccine. The CDR3 runs from the conserved cysteine through the conserved F or W. Fields, in order: clone size, J gene, V gene, D gene, CDR3 protein, CDR3 DNA. D genes are given only for firm matches. Some rows mark clone size as missing; the rest say once, few, many or name a class of expanded clone.

abundance: .
j_gene: TRBJ2-7
v_gene: TRBV24-1
d_gene: .
CDR3aa: CATSDFPTVVPVGEQYF
CDR3nt: TGTGCCACCAGTGATTTCCCGACCGTCGTCCCGGTGGGGGAGCAGTACTTC

abundance: .
j_gene: TRBJ1-6
v_gene: TRBV19
d_gene: .
CDR3aa: CASSTNPRASASPLHF
CDR3nt: TGTGCCAGTAGTACCAACCCCAGGGCCTCCGCTTCACCCCTCCACTTT

abundance: .
j_gene: TRBJ1-6
v_gene: TRBV7-7
d_gene: .
CDR3aa: CASSPPPGRAYSPLHF
CDR3nt: TGTGCTAGCAGCCCTCCCCCCGGCAGGGCTTATTCACCCCTCCACTTT

abundance: .
j_gene: TRBJ2-3
v_gene: TRBV5-4
d_gene: .
CDR3aa: CAGLAQGADTQYF
CDR3nt: TGTGCCGGGCTAGCTCAAGGGGCAGATACGCAGTATTTT

abundance: .
j_gene: TRBJ2-2
v_gene: TRBV2
d_gene: TRBD2
CDR3aa: CASSEIAGGLGTGELFF
CDR3nt: TGTGCCAGCAGTGAAATAGCGGGGGGGCTCGGCACCGGGGAGCTGTTTTTT

abundance: .
j_gene: TRBJ1-1
v_gene: TRBV15
d_gene: TRBD1
CDR3aa: CATSGDRGSEAFF
CDR3nt: TGTGCCACCAGCGGAGACAGGGGGTCCGAAGCTTTCTTT

abundance: .
j_gene: TRBJ2-5
v_gene: TRBV24-1
d_gene: TRBD1
CDR3aa: CATSGGQREKTQYF
CDR3nt: TGTGCCACCAGTGGGGGACAGAGGGAGAAGACCCAGTACTTC

abundance: .
j_gene: TRBJ2-7
v_gene: TRBV6-2/TRBV6-3
d_gene: .
CDR3aa: CASSLRPAYEQYF
CDR3nt: TGTGCCAGCAGTTTGCGACCTGCTTACGAGCAGTACTTC

abundance: .
j_gene: TRBJ2-7
v_gene: TRBV4-3
d_gene: .
CDR3aa: CASSQDYRLANEQYF
CDR3nt: TGCGCCAGCAGCCAAGACTACAGGCTAGCTAACGAGCAGTACTTC

abundance: once
j_gene: TRBJ2-7
v_gene: TRBV5-4
d_gene: TRBD2
CDR3aa: CASSLDLAGVYEQYF
CDR3nt: TGTGCCAGCAGCTTGGATCTAGCGGGAGTCTACGAGCAGTACTTC

abundance: .
j_gene: TRBJ2-1
v_gene: TRBV18
d_gene: TRBD1
CDR3aa: CASSLGTGDEQFF
CDR3nt: TGTGCCAGCTCCCTTGGGACAGGGGATGAGCAGTTCTTC

abundance: .
j_gene: TRBJ1-5
v_gene: TRBV19
d_gene: .
CDR3aa: CASSIVRGNQPQHF
CDR3nt: TGTGCCAGTAGTATAGTTCGAGGAAATCAGCCCCAGCATTTT

abundance: .
j_gene: TRBJ2-6
v_gene: TRBV7-9
d_gene: .
CDR3aa: CASSLGRTGANVLTF
CDR3nt: TGTGCCAGCAGCTTAGGGCGAACCGGGGCCAACGTCCTGACTTTC

abundance: .
j_gene: TRBJ1-6
v_gene: TRBV7-2
d_gene: .
CDR3aa: CASSLASSYNSPLHF
CDR3nt: TGTGCCAGCAGCTTAGCGAGCTCCTATAATTCACCCCTCCACTTT

abundance: once
j_gene: TRBJ2-7
v_gene: TRBV7-9
d_gene: TRBD1
CDR3aa: CASSFPTGGRYEQYF
CDR3nt: TGTGCCAGCAGCTTCCCGACAGGGGGGCGCTACGAGCAGTACTTC

abundance: .
j_gene: TRBJ1-1
v_gene: TRBV18
d_gene: .
CDR3aa: CASSPQAFIPGRTEAFF
CDR3nt: TGTGCCAGCTCCCCCCAGGCGTTCATTCCAGGGAGGACTGAAGCTTTCTTT

abundance: .
j_gene: TRBJ1-1
v_gene: TRBV28
d_gene: TRBD1
CDR3aa: CASRTGQLWDTEAFF
CDR3nt: TGTGCCAGCAGAACGGGACAGTTATGGGATACTGAAGCTTTCTTT

abundance: .
j_gene: TRBJ2-7
v_gene: TRBV5-1
d_gene: TRBD1
CDR3aa: CASSSRDSPYEQYF
CDR3nt: TGCGCCAGCAGCTCCCGGGACAGTCCCTACGAGCAGTACTTC

abundance: .
j_gene: TRBJ1-1
v_gene: TRBV7-3
d_gene: .
CDR3aa: CASSLGMNTEAFF
CDR3nt: TGTGCCAGCAGCCTGGGTATGAACACTGAAGCTTTCTTT

abundance: .
j_gene: TRBJ1-6
v_gene: TRBV28
d_gene: TRBD1
CDR3aa: CASSPDRVGSPLHF
CDR3nt: TGTGCCAGCAGCCCAGACAGGGTTGGGTCACCCCTCCACTTT

abundance: .
j_gene: TRBJ2-1
v_gene: TRBV15
d_gene: .
CDR3aa: CATSRGPGGGMYNEQFF
CDR3nt: TGTGCCACCAGCAGAGGGCCCGGGGGCGGGATGTACAATGAGCAGTTCTTC

abundance: .
j_gene: TRBJ1-2
v_gene: TRBV15
d_gene: .
CDR3aa: CATSRGGSRGGYTF
CDR3nt: TGTGCCACCAGCAGAGGGGGTTCCCGAGGGGGCTACACCTTC

abundance: .
j_gene: TRBJ2-6
v_gene: TRBV29-1
d_gene: .
CDR3aa: CSFSSSGANVLTF
CDR3nt: TGCAGCTTTTCGAGCTCTGGGGCCAACGTCCTGACTTTC

abundance: .
j_gene: TRBJ2-1
v_gene: TRBV18
d_gene: .
CDR3aa: CASSPPQYNEQFF
CDR3nt: TGTGCCAGCTCACCACCGCAGTACAATGAGCAGTTCTTC

abundance: once
j_gene: TRBJ1-2
v_gene: TRBV19
d_gene: .
CDR3aa: CASSTPPRRANYGYTF
CDR3nt: TGTGCCAGTAGTACTCCTCCACGGAGAGCTAACTATGGCTACACCTTC

abundance: few
j_gene: TRBJ2-3
v_gene: TRBV27
d_gene: .
CDR3aa: CASSPLARTDTQYF
CDR3nt: TGTGCCAGCAGCCCCCTGGCCCGCACAGATACGCAGTATTTT

abundance: .
j_gene: TRBJ2-5
v_gene: TRBV10-3
d_gene: TRBD2
CDR3aa: CAISDGTSGETQYF
CDR3nt: TGTGCCATCAGTGATGGTACTAGCGGTGAGACCCAGTACTTC

abundance: .
j_gene: TRBJ2-7
v_gene: TRBV6-2/TRBV6-3
d_gene: TRBD2
CDR3aa: CASSYSGTSGSYEQYF
CDR3nt: TGTGCCAGCAGTTACTCCGGGACTAGCGGGTCCTACGAGCAGTACTTC

abundance: .
j_gene: TRBJ2-1
v_gene: TRBV5-5
d_gene: .
CDR3aa: CASSLGPYNEQFF
CDR3nt: TGTGCCAGCAGCTTAGGTCCCTACAATGAGCAGTTCTTC

abundance: .
j_gene: TRBJ1-1
v_gene: TRBV19
d_gene: .
CDR3aa: CASSIRQEVTEAFF
CDR3nt: TGTGCCAGTAGTATTAGGCAGGAGGTGACTGAAGCTTTCTTT

abundance: .
j_gene: TRBJ1-1
v_gene: TRBV28
d_gene: .
CDR3aa: CASSTGYTEAFF
CDR3nt: TGTGCCAGCAGTACAGGGTACACTGAAGCTTTCTTT

abundance: once
j_gene: TRBJ1-5
v_gene: TRBV7-9
d_gene: .
CDR3aa: CARPTVSNQPQHF
CDR3nt: TGTGCCAGGCCGACAGTTAGCAATCAGCCCCAGCATTTT

abundance: .
j_gene: TRBJ2-1
v_gene: TRBV7-2
d_gene: .
CDR3aa: CASSLGGGNYNEQFF
CDR3nt: TGTGCCAGCAGCTTAGGAGGCGGGAACTACAATGAGCAGTTCTTC